These T cell receptor beta chains were read from a single sample in a study of cytomegalovirus exposure and HLA in healthy donors. Using immunoSEQ multiplex PCR, the repertoire was profiled, and TCRdb retains in-frame clones only, with some absent. This table holds under 300,000 clones, 72% found once. The sample comprised PBMCs. The receptor source for this set is a female donor in good health and CMV-seronegative. CDR3s include the opening cysteine and the closing phenylalanine or tryptophan. A D gene is named only where the DNA matches it firmly. A clone size is listed for some rows: how often the clone was seen (once, few, many), or a class if it is expanded.

J gene | D gene | clone size | V gene | CDR3 DNA | CDR3 protein
TRBJ2-1 | TRBD2 | - | TRBV11-1 | TGTGCCAGCAGCTTAGAGGGACTAGCGAGCAATGAGCAGTTCTTC | CASSLEGLASNEQFF
TRBJ2-5 | TRBD1 | - | TRBV4-1 | TGCGCCAGCAGCCAAGACCCCGGACAGGGAAGAGAGACCCAGTACTTC | CASSQDPGQGRETQYF
TRBJ2-7 | - | once | TRBV11-2 | TGTGCCAGCAGCCCGGGACAAGCCGCCGAGCAGTACTTC | CASSPGQAAEQYF
TRBJ1-5 | TRBD1 | - | TRBV27 | TGTGCCAGCAGCCCGACAGGGATGAATCAGCCCCAGCATTTT | CASSPTGMNQPQHF
TRBJ2-3 | TRBD1 | - | TRBV11-3 | TGTGCCAGCAGCTTTCGAGGGGGCGATGGGGATACGCAGTATTTT | CASSFRGGDGDTQYF
TRBJ2-2 | TRBD2 | once | TRBV7-9 | TGTTCCAGCAGCTTCCCGGGACTAGCGGGAGGAACCGGGGAGCTGTTTTTT | CSSSFPGLAGGTGELFF
TRBJ2-5 | TRBD2 | few | TRBV28 | TGTGCCAGCACTCTGGGGACTAGCGGGAGCTGGGGGACCCAGTACTTC | CASTLGTSGSWGTQYF
TRBJ2-1 | - | - | TRBV27 | TGTGCCAGCAGCCTCCGGTCGGCGGGTAGCTCCTACAATGAGCAGTTCTTC | CASSLRSAGSSYNEQFF
TRBJ1-1 | - | - | TRBV7-9 | TGTTCCAGCAGCACGTTAGGGGAGAACACTGAAGCTTTCTTT | CSSSTLGENTEAFF
TRBJ2-2 | TRBD1 | - | TRBV6-1 | TGTGCCAGCAGTGGTGGACAGGGGGCGAACACCGGGGAGCTGTTTTTT | CASSGGQGANTGELFF
TRBJ2-1 | TRBD1 | - | TRBV7-8 | TGTGCCAGCAGCTCCAAACTAGAAGGGGGCGATGAGCAGTTCTTC | CASSSKLEGGDEQFF
TRBJ2-7 | TRBD2 | - | TRBV19 | TGTGCCAGTGGGGAGGGCTTGGCGCCGGGGGAGCAGTACTTC | CASGEGLAPGEQYF
TRBJ2-7 | - | - | TRBV18 | TGTGCCAGCTCACCAACTATGCGAAACCCCTACGAGCAGTACTTC | CASSPTMRNPYEQYF
TRBJ1-3 | TRBD1 | once | TRBV6-1 | TGTGCCAGCAGTGAAGGGGACAGCTCTGGAAACACCATATATTTT | CASSEGDSSGNTIYF
TRBJ2-5 | - | - | TRBV5-4 | TGTGCCAGCAGCTTGATAGCGGTGTCGGAGACCCAGTACTTC | CASSLIAVSETQYF
TRBJ2-3 | TRBD2 | - | TRBV7-9 | TGTGCCAGCAGCTTTCAGCGGGGGACCACAGATACGCAGTATTTT | CASSFQRGTTDTQYF
TRBJ2-7 | TRBD2 | - | TRBV25-1 | TGTGCCAGCAGTGCAGGACTAGCGGGGATCTACGAGCAGTACTTC | CASSAGLAGIYEQYF